The rows below give T cell receptor beta chains drawn from one sample of a study of somatic mutations in cytotoxic T cells in rheumatoid arthritis. This table comes from immunoSEQ multiplex PCR, and its TCRdb copy is limited to in-frame clones, with some not included. The data contain fewer than 12,000 clones, approximately 80% of them seen just once; the ten biggest clones take up about 40%. The sequencing sample was made of CD8+ T cells sorted from blood. All receptors derive from a man between 60 and 75 years old in good health. Each CDR3 is given with its conserved first and last residue. A D gene is named only where the DNA matches it firmly. Clone size is shown for a subset of rows, as once, few, many or a class of expanded clone.

cdr3_length,d_call,clone_size,j_call,v_call,cdr3_nt,cdr3_aa
16,-,-,TRBJ1-2,TRBV6-5,TGTGCCAGCAGTTTCTACGGGACACCCGCAGCCTACGGCTACACCTTC,CASSFYGTPAAYGYTF
15,TRBD2,few,TRBJ2-7,TRBV13,TGTGCCAGCAGCCCTTCGACTAGCGGGGTGGGGGAGCAGTACTTC,CASSPSTSGVGEQYF
16,-,few,TRBJ1-1,TRBV28,TGTGCCAGCAGTTTAAGACCGCAGGGGCTTAACACTGAAGCTTTCTTT,CASSLRPQGLNTEAFF
16,TRBD1,hyperexpanded,TRBJ1-5,TRBV6-6,TGTGCCAGCAGTTACTCGGCAGGCAGGGGGAATCAGCCCCAGCATTTT,CASSYSAGRGNQPQHF
16,TRBD1,-,TRBJ1-5,TRBV28,TGTGCCAGCAGTTTATATGCAGGGGGCCTCAATCAGCCCCAGCATTTT,CASSLYAGGLNQPQHF
16,-,-,TRBJ2-7,TRBV7-9,TGTGCCAGCTCCTCCCTCCGAGGACAGAACTCCTACGAGCAGTACTTC,CASSSLRGQNSYEQYF
15,TRBD1,few,TRBJ2-5,TRBV4-3,TGCGCCAGCAGCCAGGACAGGGGGAGCCAAGAGACCCAGTACTTC,CASSQDRGSQETQYF
12,-,-,TRBJ2-1,TRBV7-9,TGTGCCAGCAGCGAGGACAGCGGGTTGCAGTTCTTC,CASSEDSGLQFF
14,-,-,TRBJ2-6,TRBV6-6,TGTGCCAGCAGTCGGGCATGGGGGGCCAACGTCCTGACTTTC,CASSRAWGANVLTF
15,-,-,TRBJ2-7,TRBV4-3,TGCGCCAGCAGCCAAGATCTGAACAGCTACTACGAGCAGTACTTC,CASSQDLNSYYEQYF
13,-,-,TRBJ2-7,TRBV27,TGTGCCAGCAGTTTGACCCGCCCTTACGAGCAGTACTTC,CASSLTRPYEQYF
17,TRBD2,-,TRBJ2-1,TRBV6-4,TGTGCCAGCAGTGACGAGCGGGCTAGCGGGACCTACAATGAGCAGTTCTTC,CASSDERASGTYNEQFF
16,-,-,TRBJ2-3,TRBV7-9,TGTGCCAGCAGCTTAGCTGGACTCTCTAGCACAGATACGCAGTATTTT,CASSLAGLSSTDTQYF
13,-,medium-sized,TRBJ2-7,TRBV7-3,TGTGCCAGCAGCTTCGACACAGGCTACGAGCAGTACTTC,CASSFDTGYEQYF
16,-,-,TRBJ2-1,TRBV27,TGTGCCAGCCATCCACGCGGGACTTCACGAAACAATGAGCAGTTCTTC,CASHPRGTSRNNEQFF
17,TRBD2,-,TRBJ2-5,TRBV13,TGTGCCAGCAGCCTGGGGGGGACTGGTCCCTTACAAGAGACCCAGTACTTC,CASSLGGTGPLQETQYF
12,-,-,TRBJ2-7,TRBV6-5,TGTGCCAGCAGTGACAGTTCCTACGAGCAGTACTTC,CASSDSSYEQYF
17,-,-,TRBJ2-1,TRBV12-1,TGTGCCAGCAGCTTTGAGACTAGCGGGAGGTCCTACAATGAGCAGTTCTTC,CASSFETSGRSYNEQFF
14,-,once,TRBJ1-2,TRBV30,TGTGCCTGGAGTCCACCGGGGAACTTCTATGGCTACACCTTC,CAWSPPGNFYGYTF
13,-,few,TRBJ2-5,TRBV28,TGTGCCAGCAGTCCATGGGAGCAAGAGACCCAGTACTTC,CASSPWEQETQYF
15,-,-,TRBJ2-7,TRBV28,TGTGCCAGCAGTTCTAGAGAATACGTTTCGGGCGAGCAGTACTTC,CASSSREYVSGEQYF
15,TRBD2,-,TRBJ2-2,TRBV27,TGTGCCAGCAGTTTACTAGCGGGGTACACCGGGGAGCTGTTTTTT,CASSLLAGYTGELFF
13,-,-,TRBJ2-3,TRBV29-1,TGCAGCGTTGAAGGCAGGGACACAGATACGCAGTATTTT,CSVEGRDTDTQYF
13,-,few,TRBJ1-2,TRBV5-4,TGTGCCAGCGGCTCAGGGAATCCCTATGGCTACACCTTC,CASGSGNPYGYTF
13,-,once,TRBJ1-1,TRBV19,TGTGCCAGTAGTATAGTGACAGCAGCTGAAGCTTTCTTT,CASSIVTAAEAFF
16,-,-,TRBJ2-3,TRBV9,TGTGCCAGCAGCGTAGATGCTGGGTTTAGCTCAGATACGCAGTATTTT,CASSVDAGFSSDTQYF
15,-,-,TRBJ2-1,TRBV29-1,TGCAGCGTTGAAGGGACGGGCGGCTCCTACAATGAGCAGTTCTTC,CSVEGTGGSYNEQFF
15,-,-,TRBJ1-3,TRBV7-3,TGTGCCAGCAGCCTTTCCGGCAGCTCTGGAAACACCATATATTTT,CASSLSGSSGNTIYF
13,-,-,TRBJ2-2,TRBV4-3,TGCGCCAGCAGCCAAGATCTTAGCGGGGAGCTGTTTTTT,CASSQDLSGELFF
12,TRBD1,-,TRBJ1-2,TRBV2,TGTGCCAGCCAAACAGGGGCGGATGGCTACACCTTC,CASQTGADGYTF
14,-,-,TRBJ2-7,TRBV15,TGTGCCACCAGCCGGGGGCGGACTCTCTACGAGCAGTACTTC,CATSRGRTLYEQYF
13,-,-,TRBJ2-3,TRBV19,TGTGCCAGTAGTATAGAGGCCACAGATACGCAGTATTTT,CASSIEATDTQYF
16,-,-,TRBJ2-2,TRBV6-1,TGTGCCAGCAGTGGAAAGATTGGACAGCACACCGGGGAGCTGTTTTTT,CASSGKIGQHTGELFF
16,-,few,TRBJ2-7,TRBV4-2,TGTGCCAGCAGCCAAGATCAAGGGGATAGCTCCTACGAGCAGTACTTC,CASSQDQGDSSYEQYF
12,-,-,TRBJ2-7,TRBV6-5,TGTGCCAGCAGTTACAATGGATACGAGCAGTACTTC,CASSYNGYEQYF
17,TRBD2,few,TRBJ2-1,TRBV6-1,TGTGCCAGCAGTGCACCTCGACTAGCGGGGGGTGGCAATGAGCAGTTCTTC,CASSAPRLAGGGNEQFF
14,TRBD1,few,TRBJ2-2,TRBV15,TGTGCCACCAGCGGGCGACAGGGAGCCGGGGAGCTGTTTTTT,CATSGRQGAGELFF
11,-,few,TRBJ1-5,TRBV9,TGTGCCAGCAGCGTAGTACAGCCCCAGCATTTT,CASSVVQPQHF
19,-,-,TRBJ1-2,TRBV14,TGTGCCAGCAGCCAAGGGTCCCGGGACATAAGGTCCCCATACTATGGCTACACCTTC,CASSQGSRDIRSPYYGYTF
15,-,-,TRBJ2-7,TRBV9,TGTGCCAGCAGCGGAGGGGGGACGGCCTCCTTCGAGCAGTACTTC,CASSGGGTASFEQYF
18,-,-,TRBJ2-2,TRBV30,TGTGCCTGGAGTTTCTCCAGGGTGCAGCGGGTATTCACCGGGGAGCTGTTTTTT,CAWSFSRVQRVFTGELFF
11,-,-,TRBJ2-1,TRBV28,TGTGCCAGCAGTCCGGGGCATGAGCAGTTCTTC,CASSPGHEQFF
16,TRBD1,-,TRBJ2-1,TRBV29-1,TGCAGCGTTGAAGTCGACGGGCCAGGGGGCGTGAATGAGCAGTTCTTC,CSVEVDGPGGVNEQFF
16,-,-,TRBJ1-4,TRBV5-4,TGTGCCAGCAGCTTGGTCGGGGTTGCAACTAATGAAAAACTGTTTTTT,CASSLVGVATNEKLFF
14,-,-,TRBJ2-7,TRBV4-3,TGCGCCAGCAGCCAAGATTTTAGCTCCTACGAGCAGTACTTC,CASSQDFSSYEQYF
14,TRBD1,-,TRBJ1-1,TRBV4-1,TGCGCCAGCAGCGCCAGGGGGCTGAGTACTGAAGCTTTCTTT,CASSARGLSTEAFF
11,-,-,TRBJ1-2,TRBV28,TGTGCCAGCAGTTTATTGAGGTTTTACACCTTC,CASSLLRFYTF
14,-,-,TRBJ2-1,TRBV10-2,TGCGCCAGCAGTGGTAGCGAGGCCTACAATGAGCAGTTCTTC,CASSGSEAYNEQFF
12,-,few,TRBJ2-3,TRBV9,TGTGCCAGCAGCGAACTTAGCAGTACGCAGTATTTT,CASSELSSTQYF
13,-,once,TRBJ2-1,TRBV4-1,TGCGCCAGCAGCCAAAGCCCGGGGGCTGAGCAGTTCTTC,CASSQSPGAEQFF